The 5 T cell receptor beta chains listed next were all sequenced from one sample in a study of blood T cell repertoires in COVID-19. The method was immunoSEQ multiplex PCR; TCRdb's version includes in-frame clones alone and lacks a portion of them. Of around 300,000 clones listed, around 82% were seen once; the top ten hold approximately 10%. The sample comprised peripheral blood. The receptors derive from a woman in her 50s who had recovered from COVID-19.

The chain carries TRBV28 and TRBJ1-5; 8 positions agree with TRBD1. V dropped 3 bases and J dropped 6; count of bases not matched to a gene: 4. There are 14 residues in the CDR3. Germline loops: CDR1 MDHEN, CDR2 SYDVKM. The CDR3 nucleotides read TGTGCCAGCAGTTTGGCAGGGGGCCTTCAGCCCCAGCATTTT. It translates to CASSLAGGLQPQHF.

V usage is TRBV7-2 and J usage is TRBJ2-4, with D unclear. V was pared by 4 bases and J by 0 bases, with 7 bases between. This CDR3 has 14 amino acids. Germline V gene lookup returns CDR1 SGHTA and CDR2 FQGNSA. The CDR3, as DNA: TGTGCCAGCAGCTCAACTTTAGCCAAAAACATTCAGTACTTC. As protein: CASSSTLAKNIQYF.

The rearrangement links TRBV6-5 to TRBJ2-1, with 8 bases matching TRBD2. Trimming at V came to 6 bases and at J to 8 bases, leaving 9 bases not matched to a gene. The CDR3 runs 14 residues. Germline lookup yields CDR1 MNHEY and CDR2 SVGAGI. The CDR3 region has the DNA TGTGCCAGCAGAAAGGCGGCGGGGGGATATGAGCAGTTCTTC. Translation: CASRKAAGGYEQFF.

The chain couples TRBV11-2 to TRBJ2-7; a weak D match, TRBD1 (6 bases). The CDR3 covers 12 residues. V gave up 5 bases and J gave up 7 bases, with 12 bases separating them. The germline CDR1 and CDR2 sequences are SGHAT and FQNNGV. CDR3 sequence: CASSTQGFEQYF. CDR3 coding DNA: TGTGCCAGCAGCACACAGGGTTTTGAGCAGTACTTC.

The V call is TRBV7-3, the J call TRBJ2-2, with 8 bases aligning to TRBD1. The germline gives CDR1 SGHTA, CDR2 FQGTGA. J lost 2 bases, V lost 2 bases, and 4 bases had no gene match. This CDR3 is 16 amino acids long. The CDR3 loop is CASSLSGQGNTGELFF. CDR3 bases: TGTGCCAGCAGCTTATCTGGACAGGGAAACACCGGGGAGCTGTTTTTT.